This TCR beta chain emerged from a study of radiotherapy plus CTLA-4 blockade in lung cancer. General study points: There was expansion of tumor-derived TCR clones in blood after radiotherapy plus ipilimumab.

Germline CDR1 is SQVTM and CDR2 is ANQGSEA. This CDR3 contains 12 residues. Trimming shortened V by 5 bases and J by 7 bases, and 15 bases separated the two germline ends. TCRdb keeps only in-frame clones here, not all; method: immunoSEQ multiplex PCR. Counted here are around 40,000 clones, 65% to 90% occurring once; the ten biggest clones make up 22%. To note about this clone: Its target is unknown.

The chain has TRBV29-1 and TRBJ2-7; D may be TRBD2 (5 bases). The sample in question was peripheral blood, obtained from a patient treated with radiotherapy plus ipilimumab. This receptor was obtained from a human donor with non-small cell lung cancer whose response to radiotherapy plus ipilimumab could not be evaluated. CDR3 sequence: CSVFSNPGEQYF. The CDR3 nucleotides are TGCAGCGTTTTCTCCAACCCGGGAGAGCAGTACTTC.